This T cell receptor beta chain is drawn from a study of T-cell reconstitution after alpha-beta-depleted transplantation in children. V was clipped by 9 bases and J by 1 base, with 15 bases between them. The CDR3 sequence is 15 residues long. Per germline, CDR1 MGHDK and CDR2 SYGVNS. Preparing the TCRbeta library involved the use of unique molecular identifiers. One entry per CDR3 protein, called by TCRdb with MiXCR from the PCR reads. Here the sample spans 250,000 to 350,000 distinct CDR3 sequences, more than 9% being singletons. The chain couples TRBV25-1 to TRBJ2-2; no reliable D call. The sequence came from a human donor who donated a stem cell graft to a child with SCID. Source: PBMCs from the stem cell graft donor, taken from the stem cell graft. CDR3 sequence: CARLPRRLNTGELFF. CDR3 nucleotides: TGTGCCAGACTTCCGAGGCGGTTGAACACCGGGGAGCTGTTTTTT.